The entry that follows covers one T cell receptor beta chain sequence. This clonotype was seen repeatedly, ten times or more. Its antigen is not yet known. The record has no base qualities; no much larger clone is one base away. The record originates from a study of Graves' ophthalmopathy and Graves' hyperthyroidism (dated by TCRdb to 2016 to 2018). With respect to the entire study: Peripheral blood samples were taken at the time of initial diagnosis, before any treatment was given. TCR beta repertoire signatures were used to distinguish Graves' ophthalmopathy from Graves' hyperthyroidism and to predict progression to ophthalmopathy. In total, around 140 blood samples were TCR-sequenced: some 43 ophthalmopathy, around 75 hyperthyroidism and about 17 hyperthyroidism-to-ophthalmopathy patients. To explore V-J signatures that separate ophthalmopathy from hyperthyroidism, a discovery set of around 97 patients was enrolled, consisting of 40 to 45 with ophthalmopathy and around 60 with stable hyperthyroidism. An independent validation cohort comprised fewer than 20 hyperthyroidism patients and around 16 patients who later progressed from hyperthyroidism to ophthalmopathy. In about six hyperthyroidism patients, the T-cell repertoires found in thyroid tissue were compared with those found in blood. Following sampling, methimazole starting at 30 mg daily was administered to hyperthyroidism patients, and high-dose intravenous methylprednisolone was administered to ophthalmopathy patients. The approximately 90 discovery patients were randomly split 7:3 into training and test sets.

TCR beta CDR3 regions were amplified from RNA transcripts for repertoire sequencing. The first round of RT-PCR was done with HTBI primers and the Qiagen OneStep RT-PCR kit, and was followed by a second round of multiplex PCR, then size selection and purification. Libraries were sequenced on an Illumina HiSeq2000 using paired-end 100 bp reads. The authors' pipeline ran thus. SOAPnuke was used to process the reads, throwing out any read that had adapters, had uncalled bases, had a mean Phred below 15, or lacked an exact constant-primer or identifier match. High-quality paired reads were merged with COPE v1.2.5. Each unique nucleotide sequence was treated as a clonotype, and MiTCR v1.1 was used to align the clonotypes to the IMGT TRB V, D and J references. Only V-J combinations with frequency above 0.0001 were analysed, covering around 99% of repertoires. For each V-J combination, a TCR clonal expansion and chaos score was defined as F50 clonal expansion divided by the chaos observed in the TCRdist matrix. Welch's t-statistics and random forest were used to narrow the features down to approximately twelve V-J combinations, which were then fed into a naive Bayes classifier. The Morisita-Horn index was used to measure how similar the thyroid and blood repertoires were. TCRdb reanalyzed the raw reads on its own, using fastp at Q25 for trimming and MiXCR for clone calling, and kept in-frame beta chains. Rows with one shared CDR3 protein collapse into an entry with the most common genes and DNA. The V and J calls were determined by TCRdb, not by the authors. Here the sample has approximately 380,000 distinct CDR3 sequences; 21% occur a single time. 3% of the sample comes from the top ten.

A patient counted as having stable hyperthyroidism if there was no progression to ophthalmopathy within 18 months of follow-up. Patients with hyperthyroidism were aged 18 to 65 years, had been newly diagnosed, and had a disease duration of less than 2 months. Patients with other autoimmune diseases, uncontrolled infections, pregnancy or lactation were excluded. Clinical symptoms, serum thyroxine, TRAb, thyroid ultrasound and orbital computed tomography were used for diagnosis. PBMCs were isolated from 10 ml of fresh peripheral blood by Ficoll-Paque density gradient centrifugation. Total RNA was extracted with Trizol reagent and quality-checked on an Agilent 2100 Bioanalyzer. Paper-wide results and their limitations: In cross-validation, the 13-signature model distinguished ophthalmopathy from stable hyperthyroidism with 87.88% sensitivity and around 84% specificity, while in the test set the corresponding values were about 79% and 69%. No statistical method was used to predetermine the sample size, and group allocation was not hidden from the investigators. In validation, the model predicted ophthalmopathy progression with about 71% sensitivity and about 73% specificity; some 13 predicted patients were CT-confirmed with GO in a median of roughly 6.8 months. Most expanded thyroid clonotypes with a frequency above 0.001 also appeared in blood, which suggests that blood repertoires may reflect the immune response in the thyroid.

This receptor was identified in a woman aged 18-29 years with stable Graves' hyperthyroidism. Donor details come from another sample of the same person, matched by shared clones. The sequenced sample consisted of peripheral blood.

The sequenced DNA: TGTGCCAGCAGCACCGTATCAGGGGGCGATGCTGAAGCTTTCTTT. Its protein product is CASSTVSGGDAEAFF. The sequence is built from TRBV28 and TRBJ1-1, and TRBD1 aligns with 8 junction nucleotides. CDR1 and CDR2 are read off the germline V gene as MDHEN and SYDVKM. Trimming accounts for 6 bases at V and 6 bases at J, while the number of junction bases matched to no gene is 12. The CDR3, from cysteine to phenylalanine, totals 15 residues. CDR3 DNA is the only sequence kept; it has 45 bases, read in frame from the first base.